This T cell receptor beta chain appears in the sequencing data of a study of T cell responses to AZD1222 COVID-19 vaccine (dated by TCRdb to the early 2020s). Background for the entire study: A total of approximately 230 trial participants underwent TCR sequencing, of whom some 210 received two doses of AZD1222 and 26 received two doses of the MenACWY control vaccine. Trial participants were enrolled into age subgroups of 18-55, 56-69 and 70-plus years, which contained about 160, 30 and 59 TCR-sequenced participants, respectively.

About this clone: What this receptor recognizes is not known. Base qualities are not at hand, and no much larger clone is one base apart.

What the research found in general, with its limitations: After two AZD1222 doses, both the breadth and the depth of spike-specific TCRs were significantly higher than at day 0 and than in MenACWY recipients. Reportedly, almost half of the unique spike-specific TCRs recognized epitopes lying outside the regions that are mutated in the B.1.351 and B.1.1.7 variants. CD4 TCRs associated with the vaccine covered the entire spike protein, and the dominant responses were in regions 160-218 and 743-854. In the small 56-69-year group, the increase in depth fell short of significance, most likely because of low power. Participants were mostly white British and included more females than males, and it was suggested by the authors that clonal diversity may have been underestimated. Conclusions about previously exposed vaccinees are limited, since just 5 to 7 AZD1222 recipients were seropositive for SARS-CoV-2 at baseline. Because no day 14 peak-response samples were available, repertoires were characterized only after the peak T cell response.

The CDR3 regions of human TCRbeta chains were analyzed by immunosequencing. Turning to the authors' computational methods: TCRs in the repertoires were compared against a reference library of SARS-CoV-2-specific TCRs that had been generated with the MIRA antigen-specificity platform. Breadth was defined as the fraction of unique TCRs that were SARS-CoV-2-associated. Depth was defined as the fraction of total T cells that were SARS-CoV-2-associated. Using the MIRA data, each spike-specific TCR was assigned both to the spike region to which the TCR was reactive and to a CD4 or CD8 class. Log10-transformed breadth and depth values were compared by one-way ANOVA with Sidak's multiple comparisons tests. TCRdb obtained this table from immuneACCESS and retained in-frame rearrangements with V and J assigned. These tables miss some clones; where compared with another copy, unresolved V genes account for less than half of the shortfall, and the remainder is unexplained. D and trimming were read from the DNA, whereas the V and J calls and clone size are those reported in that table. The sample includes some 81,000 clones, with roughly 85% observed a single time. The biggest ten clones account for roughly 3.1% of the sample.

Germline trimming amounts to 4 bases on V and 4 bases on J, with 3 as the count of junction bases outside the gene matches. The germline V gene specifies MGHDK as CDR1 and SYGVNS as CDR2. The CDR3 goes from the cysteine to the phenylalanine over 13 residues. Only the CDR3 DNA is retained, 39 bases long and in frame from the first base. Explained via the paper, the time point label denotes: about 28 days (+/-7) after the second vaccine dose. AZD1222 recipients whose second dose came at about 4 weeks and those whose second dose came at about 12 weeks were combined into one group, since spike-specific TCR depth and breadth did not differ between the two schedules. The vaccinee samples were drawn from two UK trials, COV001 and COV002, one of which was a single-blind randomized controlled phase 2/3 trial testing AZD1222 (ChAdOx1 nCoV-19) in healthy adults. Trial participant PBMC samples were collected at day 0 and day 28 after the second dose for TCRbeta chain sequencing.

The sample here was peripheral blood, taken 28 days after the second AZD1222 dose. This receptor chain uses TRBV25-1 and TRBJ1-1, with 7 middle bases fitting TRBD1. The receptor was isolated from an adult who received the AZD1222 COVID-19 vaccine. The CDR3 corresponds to CASSGRGLTEAFF. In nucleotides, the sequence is TGTGCCAGCAGTGGGAGGGGGCTCACTGAAGCTTTCTTT.